Listed here are 27 T cell receptor beta chains from one sample, sequenced in a study of blood T cell repertoires in COVID-19. Sequenced by immunoSEQ multiplex PCR; TCRdb stores in-frame clones only, minus some. This sample yields 300,000 or so clones, of which around 90% are seen a single time; 2.6% belongs to the top ten. Sequencing input: PBMCs or T cells enriched from blood (not recorded which). These receptors came from a man in his sixties who had recovered from COVID-19.

There are a few counts of this clone. V and J are TRBV10-1 and TRBJ2-2; D gene uncertain. Germline V CDR1 and CDR2: WNHNN, SYGVQD (reference sequence). This CDR3 is built from 14 residues. Trimming shortened V by 5 bases and J by 1 base, and 8 bases separated the two germline ends. CDR3 protein: CASSPEWNTGELFF. As DNA, the CDR3 is TGCGCCAGCAGTCCTGAGTGGAACACCGGGGAGCTGTTTTTT.

V gene TRBV18 combines with J gene TRBJ2-5, with TRBD2 identical over 8 bases. This CDR3 is built from 17 residues. From germline, CDR1 is KGHSH and CDR2 LQKENI. J lost 9 bases, V lost 3 bases, and 18 bases had no gene match. CDR3: CASSPRPPSGRQRAQYF. CDR3 bases: TGTGCCAGCTCACCTCGGCCTCCTAGCGGGCGGCAGAGGGCCCAGTACTTC.

This chain links TRBV7-6 with TRBJ1-2, with no clear D. The CDR3 has 14 amino acids. V dropped 4 bases and J dropped 5 bases, with 14 bases sitting between them. Per germline, CDR1 SGHVS and CDR2 FNYEAQ. CDR3 residues: CASSSTTGSYGYTF. The CDR3 region has the DNA TGTGCCAGCAGCTCTACGACGGGAAGTTATGGCTACACCTTC.

This chain links TRBV2 with TRBJ2-1; 9 bases line up with TRBD1. With V trimmed by 6 bases and J by 8 bases, 14 bases remained unmatched. Germline CDR1 reads SNHLY; CDR2 reads FYNNEI. The CDR3 sequence is 16 residues long. CDR3 protein: CASRKHTRQGGDEQFF. CDR3 sequence (DNA): TGTGCCAGCAGGAAGCACACTAGACAGGGGGGAGATGAGCAGTTCTTC.

The chain uses TRBV18 and TRBJ2-1; 9 bases fit TRBD1. The CDR3 sequence is 15 residues long. The J segment lost 5 bases and the V segment lost 5 bases, leaving 7 bases of the junction unmatched. Germline V gene sequence: CDR1 KGHSH, CDR2 LQKENI. CDR3 region: CASSKGTGYDNEQFF. As DNA, the CDR3 is TGTGCCAGCTCAAAGGGGACAGGGTATGACAATGAGCAGTTCTTC.

CDR3 nucleotides: TGTGCCAGCTCACCACTACAGGGTCGCGAGCAGTACTTC. This codes for CASSPLQGREQYF. The chain is built from TRBV18 and TRBJ2-7; possible D gene TRBD1, 6 bases. CDR1 is KGHSH and CDR2 is LQKENI in the germline V gene. The CDR3 extends over 13 amino acids. Between the trimmed V and J ends, which lost 1 base and 6 bases, there was a span of 10 bases. Full variable domain (rest looked up from reference TRBV18 and TRBJ2-7): NAGVMQNPRHLVRRRGQEARLRCSPMKGHSHVYWYRQLPEEGLKFMVYLQKENIIDESGMPKERFSAEFPKEGPSILRIQQVVRGDSAAYFCASSPLQGREQYFGPGTRLTVT.

V is TRBV19 and J is TRBJ2-5, with D possibly TRBD1 on 5 matching bases. The CDR3 has 11 amino acids. Between the trimmed V and J ends, which lost 7 bases and 7 bases, there was a span of 10 bases. CDR1 and CDR2 from the germline V gene are LNHDA and SQIVND (reference sequence). For the CDR3, the DNA is TGTGCCAGTACCCACCAGGGGACCCAGTACTTC. Protein product: CASTHQGTQYF.

This sequence joins TRBV5-5 and TRBJ2-3, with 7 bases fitting TRBD2. Germline CDR1 SGHKS, CDR2 YYEKEE (reference sequence). The CDR3 has 16 amino acids. V gave up 5 bases and J gave up 1 base; unmatched junction bases: 10. For the CDR3, the DNA is TGTGCCAGCAGTCTGACTAGCCAGAGGGGCACAGATACGCAGTATTTT. Its protein is CASSLTSQRGTDTQYF. The whole variable domain, remainder taken from reference TRBV5-5 and TRBJ2-3, is DAGVTQSPTHLIKTRGQQVTLRCSPISGHKSVSWYQQVLGQGPQFIFQYYEKEERGRGNFPDRFSARQFPNYSSELNVNALLLGDSALYLCASSLTSQRGTDTQYFGPGTRLTVL.

The chain is built from TRBV2 and TRBJ1-5, with D tentatively TRBD1 (5 bases). The CDR3 length is 14 residues. The V end was cut by 7 bases, the J end by 0 bases, with 10 bases between. Germline V gives CDR1 SNHLY, CDR2 FYNNEI. For the CDR3, the DNA is TGTGCCAGCAAGAAGGACACTAGCAATCAGCCCCAGCATTTT. Protein product: CASKKDTSNQPQHF.

This clone showed up just once. V usage is TRBV6-5 and J usage is TRBJ1-5; no definite D call. V was trimmed by 0 bases and J by 2 bases, leaving 11 bases between them. The germline V gene encodes CDR1 MNHEY and CDR2 SVGAGI. The CDR3 is 16 residues long. The CDR3 here is CASSYSYRLGNQPQHF. CDR3 DNA: TGTGCCAGCAGTTACTCATACCGACTCGGCAATCAGCCCCAGCATTTT.

This chain uses TRBV9 with TRBJ1-2, with TRBD1 matching 7 bases. With V trimmed by 0 bases and J by 3 bases, 5 bases remained unmatched. Germline V gives CDR1 SGDLS, CDR2 YYNGEE. The CDR3 extends over 15 amino acids. CDR3 loop: CASSVGSTGDYGYTF. DNA of the CDR3: TGTGCCAGCAGCGTAGGGAGTACAGGGGACTATGGCTACACCTTC. Drawing the rest from reference TRBV9 and TRBJ1-2, the complete variable domain is DSGVTQTPKHLITATGQRVTLRCSPRSGDLSVYWYQQSLDQGLQFLIQYYNGEERAKGNILERFSAQQFPDLHSELNLSSLELGDSALYFCASSVGSTGDYGYTFGSGTRLTVV.

V usage is TRBV11-3 and J usage is TRBJ2-7; no clear D gene. Deletions cut 4 bases from V and 5 bases from J, with 18 bases between. Germline V gene lookup returns CDR1 SGHNT and CDR2 YENEEA. This CDR3 comprises 15 residues. The CDR3 region is CASSSPVSEAHEQYF. CDR3 sequence (DNA): TGTGCCAGCAGCTCTCCAGTTTCAGAGGCTCACGAGCAGTACTTC.

V gene TRBV4-1 combines with J gene TRBJ1-1, with D tentatively TRBD1 (6 bases). Between the trimmed V and J ends, which lost 3 bases and 2 bases, there was a span of 13 bases. Germline V CDR1 and CDR2: MGHRA, YSYEKL. The CDR3 spans 15 residues. The CDR3 spells CASSHPGGGNTEAFF. The CDR3 DNA is TGCGCCAGCAGCCACCCGGGTGGGGGCAACACTGAAGCTTTCTTT.

The V gene is TRBV6-5, the J gene TRBJ1-2, with D perhaps TRBD1 (5 bases). This CDR3 contains 13 residues. V was trimmed by 6 bases and J by 8 bases, leaving 16 bases between them. The germline gives CDR1 MNHEY, CDR2 SVGAGI. The CDR3 protein is CASRLEGARGYTF. The CDR3 nucleotides read TGTGCCAGCAGGCTTGAAGGGGCGCGGGGCTACACCTTC.

The chain is built from TRBV19 and TRBJ1-2; D remains unclear. With 1 base removed from V and 4 bases from J, the gap between germline ends came to 10 bases. Germline V CDR1 and CDR2: LNHDA, SQIVND (reference sequence). The CDR3 totals 14 residues. CDR3 sequence: CASSIVEAVYGYTF. Here the CDR3 DNA reads TGTGCCAGTAGTATAGTAGAGGCAGTCTATGGCTACACCTTC.

The V call is TRBV14, the J call TRBJ2-7; possible D gene TRBD2, 6 bases. CDR3 length: 14 amino acids. V was clipped by 2 bases and J by 5 bases, with 13 bases between them. Germline assignment: CDR1 SGHDN and CDR2 FVKESK. In nucleotides, the CDR3 is TGTGCCAGCAGCCAACGCACTAGCAGGCACGAGCAGTACTTC. It is translated as CASSQRTSRHEQYF.

The CDR3 is CASSITTGGNNEKLFF. CDR3 nucleotides: TGTGCCAGCAGCATAACGACAGGGGGCAATAATGAAAAACTGTTTTTT. V gene TRBV7-2 combines with J gene TRBJ1-4; 10 bases line up with TRBD1. After removal of 5 bases from V and 4 bases from J, the junction contained 7 bases not matched to a gene. CDR3 length: 16 amino acids. Germline loops: CDR1 SGHTA, CDR2 FQGNSA.

This clone has only a few counts. V is TRBV30 and J is TRBJ2-1; maybe TRBD1 (6 bases). Trimming pared 2 bases from V and 6 bases from J, leaving 8 bases between. The germline V gene has CDR1 GTSNPN and CDR2 SVGIG (reference sequence). This CDR3 region has 12 residues. The CDR3 loop is CAWSRQVNEQFF. CDR3 bases: TGTGCCTGGAGTCGACAGGTCAATGAGCAGTTCTTC.

The chain has TRBV28 and TRBJ1-5, with D maybe TRBD1 (6 bases). The CDR3 is 16 amino acids. Germline CDR1 is MDHEN and CDR2 is SYDVKM. The ends were cut back, 5 bases at V and 0 bases at J, with 14 bases in the middle. Here the CDR3 reads CASSPPRQASNQPQHF. CDR3 bases: TGTGCCAGCAGTCCCCCCCGACAGGCTAGCAATCAGCCCCAGCATTTT.

This sequence joins TRBV9 and TRBJ1-1; D perhaps matches TRBD1 (6 bases). CDR1 and CDR2 (germline): SGDLS, YYNGEE. V lost 2 bases to trimming and J lost 0 bases, with 11 bases between them. This CDR3 is built from 15 residues. CDR3 DNA: TGTGCCAGCAGCGTTGGGGGCAGGATGAACACTGAAGCTTTCTTT. This sequence encodes CASSVGGRMNTEAFF.

V is TRBV5-1 and J is TRBJ2-7, with D possibly TRBD1 on 5 matching bases. The CDR3 contains 14 residues. V lost 3 bases and J 7 bases, leaving 17 bases between the germline ends. Germline V CDR1 and CDR2: SGHRS, YFSETQ. In DNA form, the CDR3 reads TGCGCCAGCAGCTGGGGTGCTGGGGCCTTGGAGCAGTACTTC. This translates into CASSWGAGALEQYF.

The chain employs TRBV19 and TRBJ1-1; 8 nucleotides align to TRBD1. This CDR3 has 15 residues. J was trimmed by 1 base and V by 5 bases; bases with no gene match: 6. Germline V lookup: CDR1 LNHDA, CDR2 SQIVND (reference sequence). The CDR3: CASSAPRGRNTEAFF. The CDR3, as DNA: TGTGCCAGTAGTGCCCCCAGGGGGCGGAACACTGAAGCTTTCTTT.

This chain joins TRBV7-9 and TRBJ1-2; D unresolved. V gave up 4 bases and J gave up 2 bases, with 14 bases separating them. Germline CDR1 is SEHNR and CDR2 is FQNEAQ (reference sequence). This CDR3 has 15 amino acids. The DNA for the CDR3 is TGTGCCAGCAGCTCACTCGGCGGCGGAAACTATGGCTACACCTTC. Translating gives CASSSLGGGNYGYTF.

V is TRBV6-5 and J is TRBJ1-1, with D possibly matching TRBD1 (5 bases). The CDR3 is 12 amino acids. Germline CDR1 reads MNHEY; CDR2 reads SVGAGI. V gave up 7 bases and J gave up 11 bases, with 17 bases separating them. The DNA for the CDR3 is TGTGCCAGCACCGACCATGTGGGGGGGGCTTTCTTT. Translating gives CASTDHVGGAFF.

The chain is built from TRBV6-6 and TRBJ2-3; unclear D gene. V was clipped by 4 bases and J by 6 bases, with 5 bases between them. The CDR3 extends over 11 amino acids. Germline CDR1 and CDR2: MNHNY and SVGAGI (reference sequence). CDR3 in amino acids: CASSWQDTQYF. CDR3 DNA: TGTGCCAGCAGTTGGCAGGATACGCAGTATTTT.

The genes are TRBV6-5 and TRBJ1-2; 12 nucleotides align to TRBD1. The J segment lost 6 bases and the V segment lost 8 bases, leaving 4 bases of the junction unmatched. The CDR3 is 13 residues long. Germline loops: CDR1 MNHEY, CDR2 SVGAGI. The CDR3 nucleotides read TGTGCCAGCGTAGGGACAGGGGGCGATGGCTACACCTTC. It is translated as CASVGTGGDGYTF.

This clone has only one observation. The rearrangement uses TRBV10-3 and TRBJ1-1; D gene ambiguous. V lost 0 bases and J 6 bases, leaving 11 bases between the germline ends. This CDR3 has 14 amino acids. Per the germline V gene, CDR1 is ENHRY and CDR2 is SYGVKD. The CDR3 DNA reads TGTGCCATCAGTGAGTCGCTCGATCGGTCTGAAGCTTTCTTT. This translates into CAISESLDRSEAFF.